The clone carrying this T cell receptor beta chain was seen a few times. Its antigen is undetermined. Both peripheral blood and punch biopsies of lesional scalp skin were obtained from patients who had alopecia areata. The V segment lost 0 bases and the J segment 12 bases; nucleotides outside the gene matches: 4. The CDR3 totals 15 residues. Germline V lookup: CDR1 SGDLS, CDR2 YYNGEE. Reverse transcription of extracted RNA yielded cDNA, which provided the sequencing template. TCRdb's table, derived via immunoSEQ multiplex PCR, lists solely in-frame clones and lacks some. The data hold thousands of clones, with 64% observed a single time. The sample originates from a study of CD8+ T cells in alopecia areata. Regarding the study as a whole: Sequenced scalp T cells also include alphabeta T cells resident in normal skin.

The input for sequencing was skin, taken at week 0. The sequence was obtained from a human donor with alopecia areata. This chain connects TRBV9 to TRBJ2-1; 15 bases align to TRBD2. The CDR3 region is CASSVGTSGRAGQFF. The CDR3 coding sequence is TGTGCCAGCAGCGTAGGGACTAGCGGGAGGGCCGGGCAGTTCTTC.